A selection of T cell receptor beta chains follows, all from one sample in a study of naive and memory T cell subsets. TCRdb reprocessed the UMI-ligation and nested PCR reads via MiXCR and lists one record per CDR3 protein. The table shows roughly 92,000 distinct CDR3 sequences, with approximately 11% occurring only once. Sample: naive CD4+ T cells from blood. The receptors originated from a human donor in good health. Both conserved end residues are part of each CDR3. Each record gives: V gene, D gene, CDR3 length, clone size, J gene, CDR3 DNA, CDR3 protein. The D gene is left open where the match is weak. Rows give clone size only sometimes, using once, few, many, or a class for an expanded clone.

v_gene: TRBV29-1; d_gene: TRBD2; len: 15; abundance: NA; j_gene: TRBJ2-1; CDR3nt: TGCAGCGTGGCTATAGCGGGCCGCTCCTACAATGAGCAGTTCTTC; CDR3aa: CSVAIAGRSYNEQFF
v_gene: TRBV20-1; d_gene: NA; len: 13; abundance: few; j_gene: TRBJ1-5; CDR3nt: TGCAGTGCTTTGGACAGACCGTATCAGCCCCAGCATTTT; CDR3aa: CSALDRPYQPQHF
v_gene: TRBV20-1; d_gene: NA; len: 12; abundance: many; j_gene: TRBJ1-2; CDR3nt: TGCAGTGCTTCCGACAGCCCAGTTGGCTACACCTTC; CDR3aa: CSASDSPVGYTF
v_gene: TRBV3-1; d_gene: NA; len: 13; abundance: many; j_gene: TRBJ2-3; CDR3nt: TGTGCCAGCAGCCACTACTCAGCCATGACGCAGTATTTT; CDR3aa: CASSHYSAMTQYF
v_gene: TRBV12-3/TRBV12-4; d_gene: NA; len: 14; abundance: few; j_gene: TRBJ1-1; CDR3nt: TGTGCCAGCAGACCGATGCAGGGAACTGGGGGAGCTTTCTTT; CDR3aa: CASRPMQGTGGAFF
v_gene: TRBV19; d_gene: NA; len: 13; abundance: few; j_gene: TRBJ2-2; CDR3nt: TGTGCCAGTATCGTCGCGAACACCGGGGAGCTGTTTTTT; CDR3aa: CASIVANTGELFF
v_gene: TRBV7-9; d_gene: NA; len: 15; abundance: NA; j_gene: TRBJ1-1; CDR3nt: TGTGCCAGCAGCTTAGGGGACCAAATACGCTCTGAAGCTTTCTTT; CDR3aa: CASSLGDQIRSEAFF
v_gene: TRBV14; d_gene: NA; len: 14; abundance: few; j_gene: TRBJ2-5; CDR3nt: TGTGCCAGCAGCCAAGTACGGGGAATGGAGACCCAGTACTTC; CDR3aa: CASSQVRGMETQYF
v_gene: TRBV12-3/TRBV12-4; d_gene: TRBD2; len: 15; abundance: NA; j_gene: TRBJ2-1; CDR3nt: TGTGCCAGCAGGCCTAGCGGCCACTCCTACAATGAGCAGTTCTTC; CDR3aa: CASRPSGHSYNEQFF
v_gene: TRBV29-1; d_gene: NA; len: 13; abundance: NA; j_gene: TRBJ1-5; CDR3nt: TGCAGCGTTAAATCCGGCGGAAATCAGCCCCAGCATTTT; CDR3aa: CSVKSGGNQPQHF
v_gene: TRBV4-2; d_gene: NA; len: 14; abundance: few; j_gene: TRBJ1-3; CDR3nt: TGTGCCAGCAGCCAAGAAGACAGGAGAAACACCATATATTTT; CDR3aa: CASSQEDRRNTIYF
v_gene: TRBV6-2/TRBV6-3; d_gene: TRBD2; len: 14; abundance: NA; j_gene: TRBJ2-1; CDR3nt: TGTGCCAGCAGTTACCTGGGACTAGTTGCTGAGCAGTTCTTC; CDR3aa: CASSYLGLVAEQFF
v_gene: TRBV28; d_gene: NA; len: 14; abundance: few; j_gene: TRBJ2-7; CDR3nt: TGTGCCAGCAGTGTACATGGACCCTCCTACGAGCAGTACTTC; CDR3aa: CASSVHGPSYEQYF
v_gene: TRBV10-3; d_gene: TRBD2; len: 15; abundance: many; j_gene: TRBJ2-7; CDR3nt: TGTGCCATCAGTGCCGGGACTAGCGGGGGGAACGAGCAGTACTTC; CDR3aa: CAISAGTSGGNEQYF
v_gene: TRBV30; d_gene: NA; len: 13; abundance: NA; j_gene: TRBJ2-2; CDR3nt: TGTGCCTGGGGAGACAATCCTCCCGGGGAGCTGTTTTTT; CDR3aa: CAWGDNPPGELFF
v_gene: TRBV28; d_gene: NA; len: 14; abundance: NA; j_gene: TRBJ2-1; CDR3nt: TGTGCCAGCAGGGACGGGCAGGTCAACAATGAGCAGTTCTTC; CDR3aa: CASRDGQVNNEQFF
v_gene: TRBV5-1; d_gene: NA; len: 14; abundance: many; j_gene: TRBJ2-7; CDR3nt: TGCGCCAGCAGCTTGACAGTTGTTTCCTACGAGCAGTACTTC; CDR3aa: CASSLTVVSYEQYF
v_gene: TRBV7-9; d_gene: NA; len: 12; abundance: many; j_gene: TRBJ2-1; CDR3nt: TGTGCCGCCAGCGGTGCACGGGATGAGCAGTTCTTC; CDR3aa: CAASGARDEQFF
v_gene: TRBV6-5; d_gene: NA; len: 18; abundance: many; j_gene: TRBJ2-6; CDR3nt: TGTGCCAGCAGTTACAGTCTGGGCACCCGCTCTGGGGCCAACGTCCTGACTTTC; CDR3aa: CASSYSLGTRSGANVLTF
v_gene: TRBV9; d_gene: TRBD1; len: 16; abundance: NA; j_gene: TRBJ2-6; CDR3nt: TGTGCCAGCAGCAACTCAGGGGGCGCTGGGGCCAACGTCCTGACTTTC; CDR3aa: CASSNSGGAGANVLTF
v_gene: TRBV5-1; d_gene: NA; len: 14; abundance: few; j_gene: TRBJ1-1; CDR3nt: TGCGCCAGCAGCTTGGAGGGGGGGAACACTGAAGCTTTCTTT; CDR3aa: CASSLEGGNTEAFF
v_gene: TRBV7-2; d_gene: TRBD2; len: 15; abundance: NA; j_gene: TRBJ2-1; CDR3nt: TGTGCCAGCAGCCCCCTCACCGGGACTAGCAATGAGCAGTTCTTC; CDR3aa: CASSPLTGTSNEQFF
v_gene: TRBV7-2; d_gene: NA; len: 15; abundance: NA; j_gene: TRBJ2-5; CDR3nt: TGTGCCAGCAGCTTAGCGGTCGGAGGGCGGGAGACCCAGTACTTC; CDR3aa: CASSLAVGGRETQYF
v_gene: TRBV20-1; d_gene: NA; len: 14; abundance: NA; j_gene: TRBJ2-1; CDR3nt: TGCAGTGCTACCCAGCCCCCCTCCTACAATGAGCAGTTCTTC; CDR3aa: CSATQPPSYNEQFF